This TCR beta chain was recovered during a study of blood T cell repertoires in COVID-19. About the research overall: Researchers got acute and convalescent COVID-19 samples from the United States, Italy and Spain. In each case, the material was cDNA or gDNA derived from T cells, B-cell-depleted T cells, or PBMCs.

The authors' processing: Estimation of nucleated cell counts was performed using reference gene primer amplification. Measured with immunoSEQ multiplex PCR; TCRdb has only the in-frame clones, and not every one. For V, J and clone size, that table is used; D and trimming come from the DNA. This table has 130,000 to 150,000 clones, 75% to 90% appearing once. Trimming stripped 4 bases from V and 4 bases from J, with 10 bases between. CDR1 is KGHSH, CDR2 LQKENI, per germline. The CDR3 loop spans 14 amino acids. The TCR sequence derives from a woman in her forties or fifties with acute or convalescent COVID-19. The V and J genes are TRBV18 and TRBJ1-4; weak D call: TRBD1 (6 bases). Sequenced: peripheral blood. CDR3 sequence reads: CASSLGGRNEKLFF. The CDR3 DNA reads TGTGCCAGCTCACTAGGGGGACGTAATGAAAAACTGTTTTTT.